Presented here are 30 T cell receptor beta chains from one specimen sequenced in a study of regulatory T cells in long-lasting Graves disease. Arm-PCR with iRepertoire HTBI primers amplified the CDR3 regions for these TCR beta libraries. TCRdb ran MiXCR on the multiplex PCR reads and lists one entry per CDR3 protein. Here the sample spans approximately 400,000 distinct CDR3 sequences, around 21% being singletons. As to time point: persistent/refractory GD, antithyroid drugs over 5 years with positive TRAb. RNA extracted from PBMCs served as the sequencing template. The sample consisted of peripheral blood mononuclear cells (PBMCs), taken when the disease was refractory, from a patient treated with antithyroid drugs. Receptors originate from a female donor with Graves disease.

This clonotype was counted many times. V gene TRBV28 combines with J gene TRBJ2-7; D possibly corresponds to TRBD1 (6 bases). Trimming pared 7 bases from V and 5 bases from J, leaving 18 bases between. This CDR3 comprises 14 residues. The V gene's germline CDR1 is MDHEN and CDR2 SYDVKM. The CDR3 reads CASTQGGPAHEQYF. The CDR3 DNA is TGTGCCAGCACCCAAGGGGGACCCGCCCACGAGCAGTACTTC.

CDR3 DNA sequence: TGTGCCAGCTCACGACAGGGGCTCACTGAAGCTTTCTTT. Its translation: CASSRQGLTEAFF. The rearrangement uses TRBV18 and TRBJ1-1, with TRBD1 identical over 8 bases. CDR1 KGHSH and CDR2 LQKENI come from the germline V gene. CDR3 size: 13 residues. With 4 bases clipped from V and 4 bases from J, the junction kept 2 bases outside the gene matches.

The chain employs TRBV7-2 and TRBJ2-2, with D tentatively TRBD1 (6 bases). V was pared by 4 bases and J by 7 bases, with 10 bases between. Germline CDR1 and CDR2: SGHTA and FQGNSA. The CDR3 is 13 residues long. CDR3 nucleotides: TGTGCCAGCAGCTGGGGGCTTAGCGGGGAGCTGTTTTTT. Protein product: CASSWGLSGELFF.

Many counts were recorded for this clonotype. The CDR3 here is CASSAGGTGGYEQYF. Here the CDR3 DNA reads TGTGCCAGCAGCGCAGGAGGGACAGGGGGCTACGAGCAGTACTTC. V is TRBV2 and J is TRBJ2-7; TRBD1 matches 11 bases. V shed 6 bases, J shed 3 bases, and the junction held 7 bases outside the gene matches. CDR3 length: 15 residues. CDR1 is SNHLY, CDR2 FYNNEI, per germline. Looking up the rest from reference TRBV2 and TRBJ2-7 gives the full variable domain: EPEVTQTPSHQVTQMGQEVILRCVPISNHLYFYWYRQILGQKVEFLVSFYNNEISEKSEIFDDQFSVERPDGSNFTLKIRSTKLEDSAMYFCASSAGGTGGYEQYFGPGTRLTVT.

This clonotype was counted a few times. V is TRBV3-1 and J is TRBJ1-5, with D unresolved. This CDR3 has 14 residues. V was trimmed by 3 bases and J by 1 base, leaving 7 bases between them. CDR1 is LGHDT and CDR2 is YNNKEL in the germline V gene (reference sequence). This CDR3 is CASSQGFSNQPQHF. CDR3 coding DNA: TGTGCCAGCAGCCAGGGATTCAGCAATCAGCCCCAGCATTTT. The whole variable domain, remainder taken from reference TRBV3-1 and TRBJ1-5, is DTAVSQTPKYLVTQMGNDKSIKCEQNLGHDTMYWYKQDSKKFLKIMFSYNNKELIINETVPNRFSPKSPDKAHLNLHINSLELGDSAVYFCASSQGFSNQPQHFGDGTRLSIL.

This clonotype was seen just once. This chain uses TRBV7-2 with TRBJ2-7; D may be TRBD2 (5 bases). The germline V gene encodes CDR1 SGHTA and CDR2 FQGNSA. The V end was cut by 1 base, the J end by 1 base, with 14 bases between. The CDR3 runs 16 residues. The DNA of the CDR3 is TGTGCCAGCAGCTTAGTATCCCCCGGGGTGTCCTACGAGCAGTACTTC. The encoded protein is CASSLVSPGVSYEQYF.

The chain links TRBV20-1 to TRBJ2-7; TRBD2 matches 11 bases. V gave up 6 bases and J gave up 4 bases; unmatched junction bases: 8. The CDR3 loop spans 14 amino acids. Germline V lookup: CDR1 DFQATT, CDR2 SNEGSKA (reference sequence). CDR3 amino acids: CSALPPSGRYEQYF. The DNA of the CDR3 is TGCAGTGCCCTCCCCCCTAGCGGGAGGTACGAGCAGTACTTC.

The chain joins TRBV28 to TRBJ1-5, with D perhaps matching TRBD1 (5 bases). This CDR3 spans 14 amino acids. V lost 1 base and J 5 bases, leaving 9 bases between the germline ends. Germline assignment: CDR1 MDHEN and CDR2 SYDVKM. CDR3 nucleotides: TGTGCCAGCAGTTTATTAGGGGCCGATCAGCCCCAGCATTTT. This codes for CASSLLGADQPQHF.

This clonotype has a handful of counts. The rearrangement uses TRBV3-1 and TRBJ2-7, with 7 bases that match TRBD1. Unmatched junction bases numbered 8, after V lost 4 bases and J lost 2 bases. The CDR3 consists of 15 residues. Germline CDR1 is LGHDT and CDR2 is YNNKEL (reference sequence). The CDR3 loop is CASSRGSTGTYEQYF. CDR3 in DNA: TGTGCCAGCAGCCGGGGTTCGACAGGGACCTACGAGCAGTACTTC.

The chain recombines TRBV3-1 with TRBJ2-6; D is perhaps TRBD2 (6 bases). Looked up from germline, CDR1 is LGHDT and CDR2 is YNNKEL (reference sequence). The V and J ends lost 5 bases and 0 bases respectively, with 8 bases between them. This CDR3 region has 15 residues. CDR3 residues: CASSAGPSGANVLTF. The CDR3 DNA reads as TGTGCCAGCAGCGCGGGGCCCTCTGGGGCCAACGTCCTGACTTTC.

In regard to this clonotype: Being one base from a much bigger clone, this may be a read error. The J gene is TRBJ2-5, the V gene TRBV12-3 or TRBV12-4; no firm D call. V lost 1 base and J lost 5, with 11 bases in between. The CDR3 loop spans 14 amino acids. CDR3 in DNA: TGTGCCAGCAGTTTAGGGGTCTTAGGGGAGACCCAGTACTTC. Residues: CASSLGVLGETQYF.

This clonotype turned up a few times. The chain links TRBV12-3 or TRBV12-4 to TRBJ2-2; 11 bases agree with TRBD2. This CDR3 has 17 amino acids. Trimming took 6 bases from V and 3 from J; bases not matched to a gene: 9. CDR3 amino acids: CASRILAGVIDTGELFF. The DNA for the CDR3 is TGTGCCAGCAGGATACTAGCGGGAGTTATCGACACCGGGGAGCTGTTTTTT.

This clonotype occurred many times. The rearrangement uses TRBV18 and TRBJ2-5; 8 bases agree with TRBD2. Germline CDR1 reads KGHSH; CDR2 reads LQKENI. V lost 3 bases, J lost 0 bases, and 3 bases stayed unmatched. The CDR3 consists of 15 residues. The CDR3 here is CASSPRGGNQETQYF. Here the CDR3 DNA reads TGTGCCAGCTCACCTCGGGGGGGAAACCAAGAGACCCAGTACTTC.

This clonotype was seen at least ten times. This rearrangement joins TRBV2 to TRBJ1-5; D is uncertain. Germline loops: CDR1 SNHLY, CDR2 FYNNEI. CDR3 size: 13 residues. Trimming took 5 bases from V and 8 from J, leaving 13 bases between them. The CDR3 region is CASSPLLAEPQHF. The CDR3 DNA reads as TGTGCCAGCAGTCCCTTGCTTGCAGAGCCCCAGCATTTT.

As DNA, the CDR3 is TGCGCCAGCAGCCAAGGGGAGGGGATGGGGTACACTGAAGCTTTCTTT. This codes for CASSQGEGMGYTEAFF. The gene calls are TRBV4-3 and TRBJ1-1, with D perhaps matching TRBD1 (5 bases). V was shortened by 1 base and J by 3 bases, with 15 bases between the two germline ends. The germline CDR1 and CDR2 sequences are LGHNA and YSLEER. This CDR3 is built from 16 residues.

This clonotype was detected a few times. This chain joins TRBV10-3 and TRBJ2-7; D might be TRBD1 (5 bases). CDR1 and CDR2 (germline): ENHRY, SYGVKD. The CDR3 has 11 residues. Trimming cost V 6 bases and J 4 bases, with 7 bases left between them. Here the CDR3 reads CAIRTDYEQYF. DNA for the CDR3: TGTGCCATCAGGACAGATTACGAGCAGTACTTC.

This rearrangement joins TRBV7-6 to TRBJ1-1, with TRBD1 matching 8 bases. The CDR3 loop spans 13 amino acids. Germline CDR1 is SGHVS and CDR2 is FNYEAQ. Trimming removed 3 bases from V and 7 bases from J; junction bases left unmatched: 4. CDR3 nucleotides: TGTGCCAGCAGCTTCATCGACAGGGGTGAAGCTTTCTTT. This codes for CASSFIDRGEAFF.

There are many counts of this clonotype. V and J are TRBV2 and TRBJ2-5; TRBD2 aligns across 7 bases. This CDR3 spans 17 amino acids. CDR1 is SNHLY, CDR2 FYNNEI, per germline. V gave up 5 bases and J gave up 2 bases; unmatched junction bases: 14. CDR3 DNA sequence: TGTGCCAGCAGTATCAATGTCGGGAGGATGGGACAAGAGACCCAGTACTTC. Its translation is CASSINVGRMGQETQYF. Using reference TRBV2 and TRBJ2-5 for the parts outside the CDR3, the full variable domain is EPEVTQTPSHQVTQMGQEVILRCVPISNHLYFYWYRQILGQKVEFLVSFYNNEISEKSEIFDDQFSVERPDGSNFTLKIRSTKLEDSAMYFCASSINVGRMGQETQYFGPGTRLLVL.

This clonotype has a count of ten or more. The chain is built from TRBV27 and TRBJ2-2; D is unresolved. The CDR3 extends over 14 amino acids. Germline CDR1 and CDR2: MNHEY and SMNVEV (reference sequence). The germline V and J ends were trimmed by 3 bases and 3 bases, with 8 bases remaining between them. This chain's CDR3 is CASSFDRHTGELFF. Here the CDR3 DNA reads TGTGCCAGCAGTTTTGACCGACACACCGGGGAGCTGTTTTTT.

The V call is TRBV11-2, the J call TRBJ2-7; D possibly corresponds to TRBD2 (6 bases). The germline gives CDR1 SGHAT, CDR2 FQNNGV. This CDR3 is built from 14 residues. V was shortened by 7 bases and J by 3 bases, with 16 bases between the two germline ends. Written as DNA, the CDR3 is TGTGCCAGCACCAGAGCGGGCCAGCTCTACGAGCAGTACTTC. Protein: CASTRAGQLYEQYF.

In its sample, this clonotype was seen a few times. The V gene is TRBV7-9, the J gene TRBJ2-5, with a possible D match to TRBD1 (6 bases). Trimming removed 6 bases from V and 5 bases from J, with 10 bases in between. CDR1 and CDR2 from the germline V gene are SEHNR and FQNEAQ (reference sequence). CDR3 length: 12 residues. Here the CDR3 reads CASSTGTETQYF. Here the CDR3 DNA reads TGTGCCAGCAGTACAGGGACGGAGACCCAGTACTTC.

The chain couples TRBV15 to TRBJ1-5; TRBD1 matches 10 bases. In germline, CDR1 is LNHNV, CDR2 YYDKDF (reference sequence). The CDR3 totals 15 residues. With 6 bases clipped from V and 3 bases from J, the junction kept 5 bases outside the gene matches. The CDR3 DNA follows: TGTGCCACCAGAGGACAGGGGGATAACAATCAGCCCCAGCATTTT. Translated, it gives CATRGQGDNNQPQHF.

At least ten counts were recorded for this clonotype. V is TRBV30 and J is TRBJ1-1, with D unresolved. In germline, CDR1 is GTSNPN, CDR2 SVGIG (reference sequence). The germline V and J ends were trimmed by 3 bases and 2 bases, with 7 bases remaining between them. The CDR3 has 12 residues. CDR3 region: CAWRQRNTEAFF. The CDR3 DNA follows: TGTGCCTGGAGGCAGAGAAACACTGAAGCTTTCTTT.

In the case of this clonotype: A much larger clone lies one base from this, so it may be a read error. This rearrangement joins TRBV27 to TRBJ2-7, with a weak D call TRBD1 (6 bases). Germline CDR1 reads MNHEY; CDR2 reads SMNVEV (reference sequence). The CDR3 is 16 residues long. CDR3 amino acids: CASSAAVTGPLYEQCF. CDR3 nucleotides: TGTGCCAGCAGCGCAGCGGTTACAGGGCCCCTCTACGAGCAGTGCTTC.

The chain's CDR3 is CASSQDLAGPLHF. In DNA form, the CDR3 reads TGCGCCAGCAGCCAAGATCTTGCCGGACCCCTCCACTTT. J is TRBJ1-6 and V is TRBV4-3; D is unresolved. The ends were cut back, 0 bases at V and 12 bases at J, with 9 bases in the middle. Germline CDR1 is LGHNA and CDR2 is YSLEER. This CDR3 spans 13 amino acids.

This clonotype was found many times. The rearrangement links TRBV2 to TRBJ1-1; D is possibly TRBD1 (5 bases). The V gene lost 4 bases and the J gene lost 3 bases, with 12 bases spanning the gap. This CDR3 has 14 residues. CDR1 is SNHLY and CDR2 is FYNNEI in the germline V gene. The CDR3 coding sequence is TGTGCCAGCAGTGTCCCCGACAGATACACTGAAGCTTTCTTT. This sequence encodes CASSVPDRYTEAFF.

This clonotype was seen at least ten times. This rearrangement joins TRBV6-2 or TRBV6-3 to TRBJ2-4; no reliable D call. The CDR3 runs 14 residues. Trimming stripped 2 bases from V and 6 bases from J, with 11 bases between. CDR1 and CDR2 from the germline V gene are MNHEY and SVGEGT. The CDR3 nucleotides read TGTGCCAGCAGTTACCCAGGCAGTAGAAACATTCAGTACTTC. Protein product: CASSYPGSRNIQYF.

In its sample, this clonotype was seen many times. The chain has TRBV7-9 and TRBJ2-7; D remains ambiguous. This CDR3 comprises 13 residues. CDR1 and CDR2 (germline): SEHNR, FQNEAQ (reference sequence). Trimming took off 0 bases at V and 7 bases at J, with 10 bases between the two ends. Here the CDR3 reads CASSLAAAREQYF. The CDR3 DNA reads as TGTGCCAGCAGCTTAGCGGCAGCTCGAGAGCAGTACTTC.

This clonotype was observed many times. V usage is TRBV2 and J usage is TRBJ1-1; 7 nucleotides align to TRBD1. The germline CDR1 and CDR2 sequences are SNHLY and FYNNEI. The J segment lost 3 bases and the V segment lost 8 bases, leaving 3 bases of the junction unmatched. This CDR3 contains 12 residues. CDR3 region: CASVDRYTEAFF. Here the CDR3 DNA reads TGTGCCAGCGTGGACAGGTACACTGAAGCTTTCTTT.

This clonotype has at least ten counts. The chain recombines TRBV20-1 with TRBJ1-1; D unresolved. With 6 bases removed from V and 6 bases from J, the gap between germline ends came to 17 bases. Looked up from germline, CDR1 is DFQATT and CDR2 is SNEGSKA (reference sequence). The CDR3 covers 13 residues. CDR3 in DNA: TGCAGTGCCGCGAAGTTCCGGCTCTCTGAAGCTTTCTTT. This gives the protein CSAAKFRLSEAFF.